This entry is about one T cell receptor beta chain. Its antigen is not identified. The data originate from a study of monozygotic twins with inflammatory bowel disease. Study-level points and caveats: Since immunosuppressive treatments differed, patient repertoires may have gained added variability. Twin concordance left repertoire similarity unchanged, with limited power a possible explanation for this lack of difference.

CDR3 length: 16 residues. Germline V lookup: CDR1 LGHNA, CDR2 YSLEER. The team made cDNA by running eight separate reactions for each sample. TCRdb processed the 5' RACE reads again and assigns one entry to each CDR3 protein, with no DNA. Here the sample table reports 350,000 to 500,000 distinct CDR3 sequences. The clonotype was recovered from a human donor with ulcerative colitis or Crohn's disease, or a healthy co-twin of an affected twin (not recorded which). The sequenced sample was blood. This sequence joins TRBV4-3 and TRBJ2-1; TCRdb selects TRBD1, and the lack of DNA leaves this call unchecked. The CDR3 loop is CASSPLTGEAYNEQFF.